Below are 29 T cell receptor beta chains sequenced from a single sample in a study. TCRdb passed the RT-PCR reads through MiXCR, listing each CDR3 protein once. The repertoire holds about 700,000 distinct CDR3 sequences, with more than 13% as singletons. Sequenced material: memory CD4+ T cells from blood. The origin of the receptors is a female donor in good health, serving as a healthy control.

The chain employs TRBV7-9 and TRBJ2-5; the D gene could be TRBD1 or TRBD2 (6 bases each). Trimming cost V 4 bases and J 7 bases, with 25 bases left between them. The CDR3 has 17 amino acids. Germline V gives CDR1 SEHNR, CDR2 FQNEAQ (reference sequence). Here the CDR3 DNA reads TGTGCCAGCAGCTATAGGGGGACGCTAGCGATCTCAGGGACCCAGTACTTC. This encodes CASSYRGTLAISGTQYF. Based on the CDR3 plus reference TRBV7-9 and TRBJ2-5, the full variable domain is DTGVSQNPRHKITKRGQNVTFRCDPISEHNRLYWYRQTLGQGPEFLTYFQNEAQLEKSRLLSDRFSAERPKGSFSTLEIQRTEQGDSAMYLCASSYRGTLAISGTQYFGPGTRLLVL.

This chain joins TRBV20-1 and TRBJ2-5; D possibly corresponds to TRBD2 (6 bases). V lost 0 bases and J lost 5, with 13 bases in between. From germline, CDR1 is DFQATT and CDR2 SNEGSKA (reference sequence). The CDR3 extends over 14 amino acids. CDR3 loop: CSARDPGRRETQYF. The CDR3 bases are TGCAGTGCTAGAGATCCAGGGAGGAGGGAGACCCAGTACTTC.

This clonotype was seen at least ten times. The chain uses TRBV5-4 and TRBJ2-3; TRBD2 matches 9 bases. Trimming removed 4 bases from V and 0 bases from J; junction bases left unmatched: 9. The CDR3 runs 17 residues. Germline V CDR1 and CDR2: SGHNT, YYREEE (reference sequence). CDR3 residues: CASSVPGLAASTDTQYF. CDR3 nucleotides: TGTGCCAGCAGCGTCCCGGGACTAGCCGCTAGCACAGATACGCAGTATTTT.

The CDR3 DNA is TGTGCCACCAGGAGGAGTCTCCCCTCCTACGAGCAGTACTTC. It is translated as CATRRSLPSYEQYF. This chain connects TRBV15 to TRBJ2-7; D gene ambiguous. V was cut by 6 bases and J by 0 bases, with 12 bases left in between. Germline V gives CDR1 LNHNV, CDR2 YYDKDF (reference sequence). The CDR3 covers 14 residues.

The rearrangement links TRBV5-1 to TRBJ1-2; D perhaps matches TRBD1 (5 bases). This CDR3 region has 14 residues. Germline CDR1 is SGHRS and CDR2 is YFSETQ. The V gene lost 4 bases and the J gene lost 3 bases, with 13 bases spanning the gap. The CDR3 sequence: CASSDAGTHYGYTF. CDR3 nucleotide sequence: TGCGCCAGCAGCGATGCCGGGACCCACTATGGCTACACCTTC.

This clonotype has a single count. The chain is built from TRBV12-3 or TRBV12-4 and TRBJ2-1; TRBD2 agrees at 16 bases. The CDR3 extends over 17 amino acids. Trimming cost V 6 bases and J 5 bases; bases outside gene matches: 7. In DNA, the CDR3 is TGTGCCAGCAGCCTGGGACTAGCGGGAGGGGTCCACAATGAGCAGTTCTTC. It yields the protein CASSLGLAGGVHNEQFF.

This clonotype occurred many times. V gene TRBV29-1 combines with J gene TRBJ1-2; 10 bases are a match to TRBD1. V trimming: 7 bases; J trimming: 4 bases; junction bases outside the gene matches: 6. Germline V gene sequence: CDR1 SQVTM, CDR2 ANQGSEA. This CDR3 contains 13 residues. This chain's CDR3 is CSASGQGSYGYTF. CDR3 coding DNA: TGCAGCGCTTCGGGACAGGGGAGCTATGGCTACACCTTC.

The CDR3 nucleotides are TGTGCCAGCAGCTTAAGGGCAGGGGTTAATGAAAAACTGTTTTTT. It codes for CASSLRAGVNEKLFF. The chain joins TRBV7-2 to TRBJ1-4, with D possibly being TRBD1 (6 bases). The CDR3 has 15 residues. CDR1 and CDR2 from the germline V gene are SGHTA and FQGNSA. The V and J ends lost 2 bases and 4 bases respectively, with 11 bases between them.

This clonotype has just a few counts. The rearrangement uses TRBV7-2 and TRBJ1-2; 8 bases match TRBD1. V dropped 4 bases and J dropped 7; count of bases not matched to a gene: 5. CDR1 and CDR2 from the germline V gene are SGHTA and FQGNSA. The CDR3 covers 13 residues. CDR3 coding DNA: TGTGCCAGCAGCTCACAGGGGGGAAGTGGCTACACCTTC. Its protein is CASSSQGGSGYTF.

The chain links TRBV5-1 to TRBJ2-1; 8 bases are shared with TRBD1. Germline V gives CDR1 SGHRS, CDR2 YFSETQ. The J segment lost 8 bases and the V segment lost 4 bases, leaving 14 bases of the junction unmatched. CDR3 length equals 16 residues. Here the CDR3 reads CASSRTGQVFIDEQFF. CDR3 sequence (DNA): TGCGCCAGCAGCCGAACGGGACAGGTCTTCATCGATGAGCAGTTCTTC.

This clonotype has at least ten counts. The chain links TRBV29-1 to TRBJ2-5; the D is unclear. The ends were cut back, 4 bases at V and 3 bases at J, with 9 bases in the middle. CDR1 and CDR2 from the germline V gene are SQVTM and ANQGSEA. This CDR3 contains 12 residues. The CDR3 bases are TGCAGCGTTGTTAACAGTGAAGAGACCCAGTACTTC. Its translation: CSVVNSEETQYF.

The chain uses TRBV7-9 and TRBJ2-2; weak D call: TRBD1 (5 bases). With 4 bases removed from V and 4 bases from J, the gap between germline ends came to 16 bases. From germline, CDR1 is SEHNR and CDR2 FQNEAQ (reference sequence). This CDR3 has 16 amino acids. The CDR3 DNA follows: TGTGCCAGCAGCTCCCCCTTGGGGCGCCCCACCGGGGAGCTGTTTTTT. Its translation is CASSSPLGRPTGELFF.

This clonotype was observed at least ten times. The rearrangement uses TRBV7-2 and TRBJ1-5; TRBD1 is a possible D gene (5 bases). The CDR3 runs 16 residues. With 2 bases removed from V and 4 bases from J, the gap between germline ends came to 15 bases. Per germline, CDR1 SGHTA and CDR2 FQGNSA. DNA for the CDR3: TGTGCCAGCAGCTTACAAGGGGCGGCTGGGAATCAGCCCCAGCATTTT. This translates into CASSLQGAAGNQPQHF.

V and J are TRBV20-1 and TRBJ2-7; D gene unclear. The V gene lost 3 bases and the J gene lost 0 bases, with 12 bases spanning the gap. The germline CDR1 and CDR2 sequences are DFQATT and SNEGSKA (reference sequence). This CDR3 has 14 amino acids. The DNA for the CDR3 is TGCAGTGCTAGCCAGGCGGCAAGCTCCTACGAGCAGTACTTC. This encodes CSASQAASSYEQYF.

This clonotype has just a few counts. The chain employs TRBV12-3 or TRBV12-4 and TRBJ2-1; D gene ambiguous. The CDR3 consists of 13 residues. V lost 5 bases to trimming and J lost 15 bases, with 20 bases between them. CDR3 DNA: TGTGCCAGCAGTCTCGCCGCCGGGCCGAGGCTGTTCTTC. Encoded protein: CASSLAAGPRLFF.

This clonotype was observed a few times. The chain employs TRBV20-1 and TRBJ1-1; 7 nucleotides align to TRBD1. Losses at the gene ends were 5 bases for V and 3 bases for J; bases not matched to a gene: 6. Germline assignment: CDR1 DFQATT and CDR2 SNEGSKA (reference sequence). The CDR3 is 13 residues long. The chain's CDR3 is CSASTGSDTEAFF. Here the CDR3 DNA reads TGCAGTGCTTCGACAGGGAGCGACACTGAAGCTTTCTTT.

This clonotype was observed at least ten times. The chain recombines TRBV5-6 with TRBJ2-5; 8 nucleotides line up with TRBD1. V lost 2 bases and J lost 5; bases outside the gene matches: 8. The germline V gene encodes CDR1 SGHDT and CDR2 YYEEEE. The CDR3 is 15 amino acids. The CDR3 DNA reads TGTGCCAGCAGCTTACCACCGACAGGGGAGGAGACCCAGTACTTC. Its protein is CASSLPPTGEETQYF.

This clonotype was seen a few times. In nucleotides, the CDR3 is TGTGCCACCAGTGATTCCCATAATTCACCCCTCCACTTT. Translating it yields CATSDSHNSPLHF. The V call is TRBV24-1, the J call TRBJ1-6; D call uncertain. V lost 2 bases and J lost 5, with 3 bases in between. The CDR3 contains 13 residues. Germline V CDR1 and CDR2: KGHDR, SFDVKD.

This clonotype was detected a few times. This rearrangement joins TRBV30 to TRBJ1-1, with D unclear. The V end lost 2 bases, the J end lost 0 bases, and 19 bases lay between the germline ends. Germline CDR1 GTSNPN, CDR2 SVGIG (reference sequence). The CDR3 consists of 17 residues. The CDR3 DNA sequence: TGTGCCTGGAGTCGAGCGCGGGTGGTTGGGATGAACACTGAAGCTTTCTTT. Its translation is CAWSRARVVGMNTEAFF.

The genes are TRBV5-1 and TRBJ2-6; 12 bases are shared with TRBD1. CDR1 is SGHRS, CDR2 YFSETQ, per germline. The CDR3 runs 17 residues. Trimming took 2 bases from V and 2 from J; bases not matched to a gene: 2. The DNA of the CDR3 is TGCGCCAGCAGCTTAGGGACAGGGGGCACTGGGGCCAACGTCCTGACTTTC. This encodes CASSLGTGGTGANVLTF.

This clonotype showed up many times. The V and J genes are TRBV12-3 or TRBV12-4 and TRBJ2-2; D gene ambiguous. V lost 3 bases, J lost 6 bases, and 8 bases lay in between. The CDR3 spans 13 residues. The CDR3 DNA reads as TGTGCCAGCAGTTTTCGAGAGGCCGGGGAGCTGTTTTTT. Its translation: CASSFREAGELFF.

The J gene is TRBJ2-6, the V gene TRBV18, with TRBD1 matching 8 bases. The germline CDR1 and CDR2 sequences are KGHSH and LQKENI. The ends lost 2 bases at V and 4 bases at J; junction bases unmatched: 7. There are 17 residues in the CDR3. CDR3 nucleotide sequence: TGTGCCAGCTCACCAAATATCCAGGGGGCCGGGGCCAACGTCCTGACTTTC. Its translation is CASSPNIQGAGANVLTF. Full variable domain (missing parts from reference TRBV18 and TRBJ2-6): NAGVMQNPRHLVRRRGQEARLRCSPMKGHSHVYWYRQLPEEGLKFMVYLQKENIIDESGMPKERFSAEFPKEGPSILRIQQVVRGDSAAYFCASSPNIQGAGANVLTFGAGSRLTVL.

This clonotype was counted ten times or more. The CDR3 is CASSITPPASGRATAGELFF. The CDR3 nucleotides read TGTGCCAGCAGTATAACCCCCCCGGCTAGCGGGAGAGCAACGGCCGGGGAGCTGTTTTTT. The chain uses TRBV27 and TRBJ2-2; 10 bases are shared with TRBD2. Germline V lookup: CDR1 MNHEY, CDR2 SMNVEV (reference sequence). The junction had 21 bases not matched to a gene; V was cut back by 5 bases and J by 6 bases. This CDR3 has 20 residues.

This clonotype was seen more than once but under ten times. The chain links TRBV7-2 to TRBJ1-1; possible D gene TRBD1, 5 bases. Germline V gives CDR1 SGHTA, CDR2 FQGNSA. V gave up 8 bases and J gave up 1 base, with 20 bases separating them. The CDR3 covers 16 residues. The CDR3 spells CASVLLGTGGNTEAFF. Written as DNA, the CDR3 is TGTGCCAGCGTCTTATTGGGGACCGGGGGGAACACTGAAGCTTTCTTT.

This clonotype has just a few counts. This chain connects TRBV14 to TRBJ2-1, with D possibly matching TRBD1 (6 bases). CDR3 length: 13 amino acids. Trimming took 0 bases from V and 7 from J, leaving 7 bases between them. In germline, CDR1 is SGHDN, CDR2 FVKESK. CDR3 sequence: CASSQEQGNEQFF. CDR3 bases: TGTGCCAGCAGCCAAGAACAGGGAAATGAGCAGTTCTTC.

The chain has TRBV2 and TRBJ2-5; the match to TRBD2 covers 9 bases. The CDR3 extends over 17 amino acids. The germline gives CDR1 SNHLY, CDR2 FYNNEI. The V and J ends lost 7 bases and 4 bases, in that order; junction bases with no gene match: 16. This chain's CDR3 is CASTPHLLTSGGETQYF. CDR3 coding DNA: TGTGCCAGCACCCCACATCTCCTGACTAGCGGAGGAGAGACCCAGTACTTC.

V gene TRBV6-5 combines with J gene TRBJ1-5; D gene uncertain. Trimming took off 9 bases at V and 1 base at J, with 7 bases between the two ends. This CDR3 spans 12 amino acids. CDR1 and CDR2 (germline): MNHEY, SVGAGI. The CDR3 protein is CASHMSNQPQHF. CDR3 bases: TGTGCCAGTCACATGAGCAATCAGCCCCAGCATTTT.

J is TRBJ2-5 and V is TRBV27, with 13 bases aligning to TRBD2. This CDR3 has 15 amino acids. The V gene's germline CDR1 is MNHEY and CDR2 SMNVEV (reference sequence). Losses at the gene ends were 5 bases for V and 5 bases for J; bases not matched to a gene: 5. The CDR3 protein is CASSRLTSGRETQYF. In DNA form, the CDR3 reads TGTGCCAGCAGTCGTCTGACTAGCGGGAGGGAGACCCAGTACTTC.

CDR3 sequence: CASSVRDPETQYF. In nucleotides, the CDR3 is TGCGCCAGCAGCGTCAGGGATCCAGAGACCCAGTACTTC. The chain recombines TRBV5-1 with TRBJ2-5, with D tentatively TRBD1 (5 bases). This CDR3 is built from 13 residues. Trimming removed 4 bases from V and 4 bases from J, with 11 bases in between. Germline V gene data show CDR1 as SGHRS and CDR2 as YFSETQ.